This note documents a single T cell receptor beta chain sequence. The target antigen is unknown. These data come from a study of OX40 agonist ivuxolimab in advanced cancers. In the study overall: People in dose escalation had one of these cancers: hepatocellular carcinoma, melanoma, renal cell or head and neck cancer. Partial responses occurred in three patients (one hepatocellular carcinoma, two cutaneous melanoma). General study results and limits: At doses 0.1 to 3.0 mg/kg, CD4+ and CD8+ clones expanded. Some nonresponders likewise displayed low normalized T-cell clonal expansion.

Sequencing used immunoSEQ multiplex PCR; TCRdb keeps in-frame clones, though not all of them. The profile shows approximately 34,000 clones, roughly 90% of them singletons. Per the germline V gene, CDR1 is MNHEY and CDR2 is SMNVEV (reference sequence). CDR3 length equals 11 residues. Between the trimmed V and J ends, which lost 11 bases and 1 base, there was a span of 8 bases. The chain employs TRBV27 and TRBJ2-5; D is uncertain. This sequence was found in an adult with an advanced solid tumor such as melanoma, head and neck, liver or kidney cancer. Sequencing was performed on CD4+ or CD8+ T cells sorted from blood, taken in a trial of the OX40 agonist ivuxolimab. The CDR3 region has the DNA TGTGCCTCCCAGTCCCAAGAGACCCAGTACTTC. Amino acids: CASQSQETQYF.